This TCR beta chain was sequenced in a study of post-analysis software for immune sequencing data. In the study overall: Relapsing-remitting, secondary progressive and progressive-relapsing forms made up the multiple sclerosis disease courses.

The CDR3 covers 16 residues. The library was made from cDNA and included unique molecular identifiers. T cells numbering roughly 0.9 to 10 million yielded cDNA molecules that totaled about 500,000. TCRdb re-called the PCR reads with MiXCR, one entry per CDR3 protein. The table lists about 460,000 distinct CDR3 sequences, roughly 45% of them singletons. Worth noting for this clonotype: Its antigen is still unknown.

General study points: Strong co-clustering by F measure linked samples that shared a preparation batch. Controls had lower frequencies than patients of 4 or 5 TRBV segments, which included TRBV5-6, TRBV5-1 and TRBV20-1. Multiple sclerosis patients showed significantly lower normalized Chao1 diversity than controls did.

The sequenced material came from blood. The TCR originated in a girl aged 10-17 years with multiple sclerosis. The J gene is TRBJ2-5, the V gene TRBV12-3 or TRBV12-4; the match to TRBD2 covers 13 bases. The DNA end lines up better with TRBJ2-7; the J call may be wrong. The CDR3 loop reads CASSPGTSGANYEQYF. As DNA, the CDR3 is TGTGCCAGCAGTCCGGGGACTAGCGGGGCCAACTACGAGCAGTACTTC.